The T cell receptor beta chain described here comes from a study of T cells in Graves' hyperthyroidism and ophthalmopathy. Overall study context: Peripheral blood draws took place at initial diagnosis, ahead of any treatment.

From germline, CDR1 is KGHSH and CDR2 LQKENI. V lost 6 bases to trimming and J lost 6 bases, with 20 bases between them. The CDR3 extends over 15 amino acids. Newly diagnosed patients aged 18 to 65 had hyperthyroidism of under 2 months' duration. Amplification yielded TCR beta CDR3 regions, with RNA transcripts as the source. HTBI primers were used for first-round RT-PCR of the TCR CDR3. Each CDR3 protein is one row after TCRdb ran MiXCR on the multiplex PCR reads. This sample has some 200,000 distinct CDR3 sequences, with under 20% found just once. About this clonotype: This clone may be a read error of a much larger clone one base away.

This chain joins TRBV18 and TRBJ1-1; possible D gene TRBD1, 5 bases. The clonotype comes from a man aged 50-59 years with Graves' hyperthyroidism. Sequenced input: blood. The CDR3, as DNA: TGTGCCAGCTCCGGCCGGGACGGATATCACGCTGAAGCTTTCTTT. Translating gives CASSGRDGYHAEAFF.